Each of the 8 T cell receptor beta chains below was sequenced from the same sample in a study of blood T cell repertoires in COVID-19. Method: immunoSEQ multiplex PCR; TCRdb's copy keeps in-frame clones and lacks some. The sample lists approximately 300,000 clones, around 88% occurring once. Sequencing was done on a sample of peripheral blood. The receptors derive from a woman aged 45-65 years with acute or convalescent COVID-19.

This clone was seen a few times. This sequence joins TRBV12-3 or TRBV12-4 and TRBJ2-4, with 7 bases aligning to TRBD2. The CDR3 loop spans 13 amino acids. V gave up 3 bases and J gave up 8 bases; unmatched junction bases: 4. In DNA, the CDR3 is TGTGCCAGCAGTTTCACACGGGGGGACATTCAGTACTTC. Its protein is CASSFTRGDIQYF.

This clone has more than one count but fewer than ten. This CDR3 is CASSPWTGPETQYF. The CDR3, as DNA: TGTGCCAGCAGCCCCTGGACAGGGCCGGAGACCCAGTACTTC. The rearrangement joins TRBV7-9 to TRBJ2-5; TRBD1 aligns across 8 bases. V lost 5 bases to trimming and J lost 5 bases; unmatched junction nucleotides: 7. Germline CDR1 and CDR2: SEHNR and FQNEAQ (reference sequence). The CDR3 length is 14 residues. Supplemented by reference TRBV7-9 and TRBJ2-5, the full variable domain reads DTGVSQNPRHKITKRGQNVTFRCDPISEHNRLYWYRQTLGQGPEFLTYFQNEAQLEKSRLLSDRFSAERPKGSFSTLEIQRTEQGDSAMYLCASSPWTGPETQYFGPGTRLLVL.

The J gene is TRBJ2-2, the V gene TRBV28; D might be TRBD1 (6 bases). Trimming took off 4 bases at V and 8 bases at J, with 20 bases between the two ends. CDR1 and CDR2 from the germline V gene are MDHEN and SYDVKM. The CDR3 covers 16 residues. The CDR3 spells CASSSPQGILTGELFF. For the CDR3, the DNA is TGTGCCAGCAGTTCCCCCCAGGGGATTCTAACTGGGGAGCTGTTTTTT.

In DNA form, the CDR3 reads TGTGCCAGCAGTCCCGCCGGGACTACAAATGAAAAACTGTTTTTT. It specifies CASSPAGTTNEKLFF. The rearrangement joins TRBV28 to TRBJ1-4; possible D gene TRBD1, 5 bases. The CDR3 totals 15 residues. The germline V and J ends were trimmed by 5 bases and 5 bases, with 15 bases remaining between them. Germline loops: CDR1 MDHEN, CDR2 SYDVKM. Full variable domain (remainder filled in from reference TRBV28 and TRBJ1-4): DVKVTQSSRYLVKRTGEKVFLECVQDMDHENMFWYRQDPGLGLRLIYFSYDVKMKEKGDIPEGYSVSREKKERFSLILESASTNQTSMYLCASSPAGTTNEKLFFGSGTQLSVL.

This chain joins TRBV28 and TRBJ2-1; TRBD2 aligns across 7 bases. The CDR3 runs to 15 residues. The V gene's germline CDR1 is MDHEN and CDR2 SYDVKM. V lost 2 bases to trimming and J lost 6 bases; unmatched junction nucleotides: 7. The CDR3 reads CASSLTQGGGNEQFF. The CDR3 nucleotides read TGTGCCAGCAGTTTAACGCAGGGCGGGGGCAATGAGCAGTTCTTC.

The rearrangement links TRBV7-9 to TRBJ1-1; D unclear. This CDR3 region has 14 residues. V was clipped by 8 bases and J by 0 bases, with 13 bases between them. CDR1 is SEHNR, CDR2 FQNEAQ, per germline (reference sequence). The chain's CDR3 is CASGHSNMNTEAFF. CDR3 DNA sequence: TGTGCCAGCGGTCACAGCAACATGAACACTGAAGCTTTCTTT.

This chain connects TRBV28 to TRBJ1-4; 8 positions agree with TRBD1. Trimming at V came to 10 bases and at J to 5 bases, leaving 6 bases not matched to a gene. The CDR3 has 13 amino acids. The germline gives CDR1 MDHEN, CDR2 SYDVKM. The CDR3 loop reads CATRTGTNEKLFF. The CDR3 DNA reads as TGTGCCACCCGGACAGGGACGAATGAAAAACTGTTTTTT. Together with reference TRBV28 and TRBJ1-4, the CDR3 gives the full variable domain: DVKVTQSSRYLVKRTGEKVFLECVQDMDHENMFWYRQDPGLGLRLIYFSYDVKMKEKGDIPEGYSVSREKKERFSLILESASTNQTSMYLCATRTGTNEKLFFGSGTQLSVL.

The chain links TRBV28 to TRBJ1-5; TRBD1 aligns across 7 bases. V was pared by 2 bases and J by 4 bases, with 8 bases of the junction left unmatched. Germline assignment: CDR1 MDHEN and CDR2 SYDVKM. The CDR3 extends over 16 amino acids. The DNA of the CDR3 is TGTGCCAGCAGTTTACGTCTTAACAGGGGAAATCAGCCCCAGCATTTT. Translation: CASSLRLNRGNQPQHF.